Listed here are 18 T cell receptor beta chains from one sample, sequenced in a study of identical twins. In TCRdb, the 5' RACE reads were re-called with MiXCR into one record per CDR3 protein. This repertoire shows a few hundred thousand distinct CDR3 sequences, approximately 15% found once; its top ten account for approximately 1%. In addition, the sample was reused for a study of yellow fever vaccine responses in identical twins.

Input material: CD4+ T cells sorted from blood. Receptor source: a woman aged 18-29 years in good health.

The gene calls are TRBV10-3 and TRBJ1-1; TRBD1 matches at 10 bases. This CDR3 has 14 residues. The trim removed 5 bases at V and 13 bases at J, leaving 13 bases unmatched. CDR1 is ENHRY and CDR2 is SYGVKD in the germline V gene. The CDR3, as DNA: TGTGCCATCAGTACGGGACAGGGGACCCCCGCGGGTTTCTTT. It is translated as CAISTGQGTPAGFF.

The chain couples TRBV14 to TRBJ2-1; D gene unclear. This CDR3 has 17 amino acids. Trimming shortened V by 1 base and J by 4 bases, and 17 bases separated the two germline ends. CDR1 SGHDN and CDR2 FVKESK come from the germline V gene. This chain's CDR3 is CASSQGQAPSTYNEQFF. The CDR3 DNA is TGTGCCAGCAGCCAAGGCCAAGCCCCAAGCACGTACAATGAGCAGTTCTTC.

This clonotype has only a few counts. The rearrangement uses TRBV2 and TRBJ2-6; D is unresolved. The CDR3 extends over 16 amino acids. Trimming stripped 5 bases from V and 0 bases from J, with 11 bases between. Looked up from germline, CDR1 is SNHLY and CDR2 is FYNNEI. CDR3 DNA sequence: TGTGCCAGCAGTTCGGGCGGAAGCTCTGGGGCCAACGTCCTGACTTTC. Protein product: CASSSGGSSGANVLTF.

This clonotype was detected a few times. The chain carries TRBV29-1 and TRBJ1-1; D is possibly TRBD1 (6 bases). The CDR3 totals 14 residues. The ends were cut back, 5 bases at V and 1 base at J, with 14 bases in the middle. The germline gives CDR1 SQVTM, CDR2 ANQGSEA. The DNA of the CDR3 is TGCAGCGTTAATAGTCCGGGGGCGAACACTGAAGCTTTCTTT. It translates to CSVNSPGANTEAFF.

This clonotype was counted once. This chain uses TRBV19 with TRBJ2-3, with 10 nucleotides matching TRBD2. This CDR3 region has 17 residues. From germline, CDR1 is LNHDA and CDR2 SQIVND (reference sequence). The trim removed 8 bases at V and 1 base at J, leaving 12 bases unmatched. This CDR3 is CASSLLRGTSGTDTQYF. As DNA, the CDR3 is TGTGCCAGTTCCCTCCTAAGGGGGACTAGCGGCACAGATACGCAGTATTTT. Full variable domain (rest looked up from reference TRBV19 and TRBJ2-3): DGGITQSPKYLFRKEGQNVTLSCEQNLNHDAMYWYRQDPGQGLRLIYYSQIVNDFQKGDIAEGYSVSREKKESFPLTVTSAQKNPTAFYLCASSLLRGTSGTDTQYFGPGTRLTVL.

The gene calls are TRBV27 and TRBJ2-1; 11 bases fit TRBD1. The CDR3 loop spans 16 amino acids. With V trimmed by 5 bases and J by 4 bases, 7 bases remained unmatched. The germline V gene has CDR1 MNHEY and CDR2 SMNVEV (reference sequence). CDR3 amino acids: CASSAWTGGEYNEQFF. The CDR3, as DNA: TGTGCCAGCAGTGCCTGGACAGGGGGCGAATACAATGAGCAGTTCTTC.

The chain employs TRBV28 and TRBJ1-6; perhaps TRBD1 as D (6 bases). There are 17 residues in the CDR3. CDR1 and CDR2 from the germline V gene are MDHEN and SYDVKM. The germline V and J ends were trimmed by 3 bases and 9 bases, with 21 bases remaining between them. In nucleotides, the CDR3 is TGTGCCAGCAGTTTGTGGGGGACAATGATTGACGGTTCACCCCTCCACTTT. Translated, it gives CASSLWGTMIDGSPLHF.

This clonotype was counted ten times or more. This rearrangement joins TRBV20-1 to TRBJ2-1, with 14 nucleotides matching TRBD2. This CDR3 is built from 15 residues. CDR1 and CDR2 (germline): DFQATT, SNEGSKA (reference sequence). V lost 1 base and J lost 7; bases outside the gene matches: 3. Here the CDR3 reads CSARAGTSGRNEQFF. CDR3 bases: TGCAGTGCTAGAGCAGGGACTAGCGGGAGAAATGAGCAGTTCTTC.

This chain uses TRBV9 with TRBJ2-7; either TRBD1 or TRBD2 may fit D (6 bases each). Trimming removed 4 bases from V and 4 bases from J, with 21 bases in between. In germline, CDR1 is SGDLS, CDR2 YYNGEE. This CDR3 is built from 16 residues. CDR3 DNA: TGTGCCAGCAGCTGGGGCCTGCTGGAGGGGGAATACGAGCAGTACTTC. Amino acids: CASSWGLLEGEYEQYF. The variable domain in full, completed from reference TRBV9 and TRBJ2-7, reads DSGVTQTPKHLITATGQRVTLRCSPRSGDLSVYWYQQSLDQGLQFLIQYYNGEERAKGNILERFSAQQFPDLHSELNLSSLELGDSALYFCASSWGLLEGEYEQYFGPGTRLTVT.

The rearrangement links TRBV20-1 to TRBJ1-1; a possible D gene is TRBD1 (6 bases). The germline gives CDR1 DFQATT, CDR2 SNEGSKA (reference sequence). The length of the CDR3 is 11 residues. V was pared by 6 bases and J by 5 bases, with 10 bases between. CDR3 bases: TGCAGTGCGGCCCAGGGGACTGAAGCTTTCTTT. Translated, it gives CSAAQGTEAFF.

This chain uses TRBV7-9 with TRBJ2-3, with 11 bases fitting TRBD2. CDR3 length: 17 amino acids. The germline CDR1 and CDR2 sequences are SEHNR and FQNEAQ (reference sequence). V lost 4 bases and J lost 1; bases outside the gene matches: 7. This CDR3 reads CASSSPGTSGRTDTQYF. The CDR3 DNA sequence: TGTGCCAGCAGCTCCCCCGGGACTAGCGGTCGCACAGATACGCAGTATTTT.

This clonotype was seen more than once but under ten times. This sequence joins TRBV2 and TRBJ2-3; TRBD1 matches at 8 bases. After removal of 6 bases from V and 8 bases from J, the junction contained 7 bases not matched to a gene. CDR3 length: 13 amino acids. The germline V gene encodes CDR1 SNHLY and CDR2 FYNNEI. CDR3: CASSKDRAGTQYF. CDR3 DNA: TGTGCCAGCAGCAAGGACAGGGCGGGTACGCAGTATTTT.

This clonotype has a count of ten or more. The chain recombines TRBV5-6 with TRBJ2-5; no clear D. CDR1 is SGHDT and CDR2 is YYEEEE in the germline V gene. Trimming stripped 3 bases from V and 5 bases from J, with 11 bases between. The CDR3 runs to 13 residues. As DNA, the CDR3 is TGTGCCAGCAGCTCCAACATGGGTGAGACCCAGTACTTC. This gives the protein CASSSNMGETQYF.

This clonotype was counted only a few times. The chain carries TRBV27 and TRBJ2-7; 9 nucleotides agree with TRBD1. The CDR3 length is 15 residues. The germline CDR1 and CDR2 sequences are MNHEY and SMNVEV (reference sequence). V trimming: 7 bases; J trimming: 1 base; junction bases outside the gene matches: 8. DNA of the CDR3: TGTGCCAGCACATCACAGGGGGCCGGTTCCTACGAGCAGTACTTC. This translates into CASTSQGAGSYEQYF.

The gene calls are TRBV20-1 and TRBJ2-2, with a weak D call TRBD1 (5 bases). Trimming removed 6 bases from V and 1 base from J, with 12 bases in between. The CDR3 totals 14 residues. Germline CDR1 and CDR2: DFQATT and SNEGSKA (reference sequence). CDR3 amino acids: CSARWQGNTGELFF. CDR3 in DNA: TGCAGTGCGAGGTGGCAGGGGAACACCGGGGAGCTGTTTTTT.

This clonotype was observed a few times. This chain links TRBV12-3 or TRBV12-4 with TRBJ1-4, with D possibly TRBD1 on 5 matching bases. This CDR3 comprises 12 residues. The V end was cut by 4 bases, the J end by 7 bases, with 7 bases between. The CDR3 reads CASSWGGEKLFF. The DNA of the CDR3 is TGTGCCAGCAGTTGGGGCGGTGAAAAACTGTTTTTT.

This clonotype was counted a few times. The CDR3 nucleotides read TGTGCCAGCAGTGAAGCGGGAGGGAACACAGATACGCAGTATTTT. It translates to CASSEAGGNTDTQYF. This sequence joins TRBV6-1 and TRBJ2-3, with 7 bases that match TRBD2. In germline, CDR1 is MNHNS, CDR2 SASEGT. V shed 0 bases, J shed 2 bases, and the junction held 2 bases outside the gene matches. The CDR3 consists of 15 residues.

This clonotype was detected ten times or more. J is TRBJ2-5 and V is TRBV25-1; D not resolved. CDR1 and CDR2 (germline): MGHDK, SYGVNS. Trimming stripped 6 bases from V and 5 bases from J, with 4 bases between. The CDR3 runs 10 residues. The CDR3 region has the DNA TGTGCCAGCAGGTCGGAGACCCAGTACTTC. Translation gives CASRSETQYF.